These 8 T cell receptor beta chains came from one sample sequenced in a study of cytomegalovirus exposure and HLA in healthy donors. PCR amplification relied on 60 Vbeta primers (plus 13 Jbeta primers). Sequenced by immunoSEQ multiplex PCR; TCRdb stores in-frame clones only, minus some. The sample has some 200,000 clones, roughly four fifths seen once. Sequencing was carried out using PBMCs. These receptors were obtained from a woman in her twenties or thirties in good health and CMV-seronegative.

This sequence joins TRBV29-1 and TRBJ2-6, with a tentative D call TRBD2 (5 bases). Germline V gene data show CDR1 as SQVTM and CDR2 as ANQGSEA. With 7 bases removed from V and 0 bases from J, the gap between germline ends came to 7 bases. This CDR3 region has 13 residues. CDR3 sequence reads: CSAAGSGANVLTF. In DNA form, the CDR3 reads TGCAGCGCTGCGGGCTCTGGGGCCAACGTCCTGACTTTC.

There are a few counts of this clone. Other DNA sequences in this sample translate to the same CDR3. The chain uses TRBV7-6 and TRBJ1-5; 8 bases map to TRBD1. This CDR3 has 13 amino acids. Per germline, CDR1 SGHVS and CDR2 FNYEAQ. J was trimmed by 4 bases and V by 5 bases; bases with no gene match: 1. CDR3 bases: TGTGCCAGCAGCCGGACAGGGAATCAGCCCCAGCATTTT. As protein: CASSRTGNQPQHF.

The chain joins TRBV7-9 to TRBJ2-1; 7 bases match TRBD2. The CDR3 is 13 residues long. The J segment lost 6 bases and the V segment lost 1 base, leaving 0 bases of the junction unmatched. Germline V gene data show CDR1 as SEHNR and CDR2 as FQNEAQ (reference sequence). CDR3 in DNA: TGTGCCAGCAGCTTAGGGACTAGCAATGAGCAGTTCTTC. Its translation is CASSLGTSNEQFF.

The rearrangement joins TRBV5-6 to TRBJ2-2; D is possibly TRBD1 (6 bases). Looked up from germline, CDR1 is SGHDT and CDR2 is YYEEEE. CDR3 length: 15 residues. V shed 0 bases and J shed 3 bases, with 9 bases lying between them. The CDR3 nucleotides read TGTGCCAGCAGCTTGGCGGCAGGGGACACCGGGGAGCTGTTTTTT. It encodes CASSLAAGDTGELFF.

The V gene is TRBV19, the J gene TRBJ2-5; D is unclear. The J call could be wrong; TRBJ2-7 is a better fit for the DNA end. The length of the CDR3 is 14 residues. Germline assignment: CDR1 LNHDA and CDR2 SQIVND (reference sequence). The CDR3 sequence: CASRRGPLSYEQYF. The CDR3 DNA is TGTGCCAGTAGGCGCGGCCCGCTCTCCTACGAGCAGTACTTC.

This chain uses TRBV27 with TRBJ2-7; 9 nucleotides align to TRBD2. J lost 9 bases, V lost 5 bases, and 11 bases had no gene match. Germline lookup yields CDR1 MNHEY and CDR2 SMNVEV (reference sequence). CDR3 length: 14 amino acids. The CDR3 DNA sequence: TGTGCCAGCAGTACACCGGGGCGGGGGGGAACGCAGTACTTC. Amino acid sequence: CASSTPGRGGTQYF.

This clone was counted between two and nine times. The gene calls are TRBV7-9 and TRBJ2-7; TRBD1 agrees at 8 bases. The CDR3 spans 13 residues. CDR1 is SEHNR, CDR2 FQNEAQ, per germline (reference sequence). With 2 bases clipped from V and 6 bases from J, the junction kept 3 bases outside the gene matches. The CDR3 sequence: CASSLQGASEQYF. As DNA, the CDR3 is TGTGCCAGCAGCTTACAGGGGGCGAGCGAGCAGTACTTC.

The CDR3 sequence is CATSRDRVDSQPQHF. The CDR3 DNA reads as TGTGCCACCAGCAGAGATCGGGTAGATAGTCAGCCCCAGCATTTT. V is TRBV15 and J is TRBJ1-5; D is undetermined. The CDR3 runs to 15 residues. The germline V gene has CDR1 LNHNV and CDR2 YYDKDF (reference sequence). V was trimmed by 0 bases and J by 6 bases, leaving 12 bases between them.